The 32 T cell receptor beta chains below come from one sample, sequenced in a study of T cells in Graves' hyperthyroidism and ophthalmopathy. Authors of the study amplified TCR beta CDR3 regions from RNA transcripts. HTBI primers were used for first-round RT-PCR of the TCR CDR3. TCRdb reanalysed the multiplex PCR reads using MiXCR and keeps one entry per CDR3 protein. The sample has about 560,000 distinct CDR3 sequences, 15% to 20% seen once. Specimen: blood. The source of these receptors is a woman aged 18-30 years with Graves' hyperthyroidism.

The chain has TRBV5-4 and TRBJ1-2; D is uncertain. Trimming shortened V by 7 bases and J by 8 bases, and 24 bases separated the two germline ends. This CDR3 is 15 amino acids long. Germline V gene sequence: CDR1 SGHNT, CDR2 YYREEE (reference sequence). The CDR3 loop is CASSQSWPEIEGYTF. For the CDR3, the DNA is TGTGCCAGCTCCCAATCGTGGCCTGAGATCGAGGGCTACACCTTC.

This clonotype occurred a few times. The rearrangement joins TRBV20-1 to TRBJ2-5; 9 nucleotides match TRBD2. The V and J ends lost 6 bases and 5 bases, in that order; junction bases with no gene match: 16. Germline V lookup: CDR1 DFQATT, CDR2 SNEGSKA (reference sequence). The CDR3 has 16 residues. The CDR3 DNA follows: TGCAGTGCCCAAAGAGGCGGGGGGGCCAGGGGGGAGACCCAGTACTTC. The encoded protein is CSAQRGGGARGETQYF.

On this clonotype: A much larger clone lies a single base off, so this may be a read error. The chain combines TRBV6-1 with TRBJ2-1; 16 nucleotides line up with TRBD2. The closer fit of TRBJ2-7 to the DNA end suggests the J call may be wrong. CDR1 is MNHNS and CDR2 is SASEGT in the germline V gene. The CDR3 loop spans 20 amino acids. The CDR3 sequence: CASSPIPGLAGGPAYNEQYF. CDR3 nucleotides: TGTGCCAGCAGTCCTATCCCGGGACTAGCGGGGGGGCCTGCCTACAATGAGCAGTACTTC.

This clonotype was counted only a few times. The genes are TRBV13 and TRBJ2-1, with 13 nucleotides matching TRBD2. This CDR3 has 15 amino acids. The germline CDR1 and CDR2 sequences are PRHDT and FYEKMQ (reference sequence). Losses at the gene ends were 3 bases for V and 7 bases for J; bases not matched to a gene: 3. CDR3 sequence reads: CASSLTSGRMNEQFF. DNA for the CDR3: TGTGCCAGCAGCTTGACTAGCGGGAGGATGAATGAGCAGTTCTTC.

This clonotype was observed many times. This chain joins TRBV7-2 and TRBJ1-1; no firm D call. The CDR3 has 15 amino acids. Germline V gene lookup returns CDR1 SGHTA and CDR2 FQGNSA. With 1 base removed from V and 1 base from J, the gap between germline ends came to 10 bases. CDR3 loop: CASSLDRAWNTEAFF. The CDR3 DNA sequence: TGTGCCAGCAGCTTAGATCGGGCCTGGAACACTGAAGCTTTCTTT.

The V and J genes are TRBV20-1 and TRBJ2-7, with 11 bases aligning to TRBD2. Per germline, CDR1 DFQATT and CDR2 SNEGSKA (reference sequence). CDR3 length equals 22 residues. J gave up 7 bases and V 0 bases, and 29 bases lay outside the gene matches. CDR3 DNA sequence: TGCAGTGCTAGAGATGCAGGGCTATGCCCCCGACTAGCGGGATCCCCCCTTGGGGAGCAGTACTTC. Translating gives CSARDAGLCPRLAGSPLGEQYF.

This clonotype has a count of ten or more. V and J are TRBV3-1 and TRBJ1-4, with D possibly being TRBD1 (5 bases). The V end was cut by 2 bases, the J end by 3 bases, with 10 bases between. Germline V lookup: CDR1 LGHDT, CDR2 YNNKEL (reference sequence). The CDR3 is made up of 15 amino acids. The CDR3 protein is CASSQQGEANEKLFF. In nucleotides, the CDR3 is TGTGCCAGCAGCCAACAGGGAGAAGCTAATGAAAAACTGTTTTTT.

This clonotype was observed a handful of times. This chain links TRBV24-1 with TRBJ2-2; 9 bases map to TRBD2. The CDR3 sequence is 19 residues long. Per germline, CDR1 KGHDR and CDR2 SFDVKD. Losses at the gene ends were 0 bases for V and 1 base for J; bases not matched to a gene: 8. The CDR3 DNA reads as TGTGCCACCAGTGATTTGGGAGGCCTAGCGGGGAAGAACACCGGGGAGCTGTTTTTT. Its protein product is CATSDLGGLAGKNTGELFF.

This clonotype was seen many times. The CDR3 region is CASSPYDRGGEAFF. The CDR3 DNA is TGTGCCAGCAGCCCTTATGACAGGGGAGGTGAAGCTTTCTTT. The gene calls are TRBV12-3 or TRBV12-4 and TRBJ1-1, with 8 bases matching TRBD1. J lost 7 bases, V lost 6 bases, and 10 bases had no gene match. The CDR3 sequence is 14 residues long.

The chain carries TRBV7-2 and TRBJ1-4, with 9 nucleotides matching TRBD1. CDR3 length: 21 amino acids. The J segment lost 2 bases and the V segment lost 5 bases, leaving 21 bases of the junction unmatched. From germline, CDR1 is SGHTA and CDR2 FQGNSA. CDR3 loop: CASSPKFRETGGISTNEKLFF. The CDR3 DNA follows: TGTGCCAGCAGCCCAAAATTCCGTGAGACAGGGGGGATTTCGACTAATGAAAAACTGTTTTTT.

Ten or more counts support this clonotype. V is TRBV2 and J is TRBJ1-1; D is undetermined. Germline V gene sequence: CDR1 SNHLY, CDR2 FYNNEI. This CDR3 is built from 14 residues. The V end lost 1 base, the J end lost 5 bases, and 11 bases lay between the germline ends. The CDR3 DNA sequence: TGTGCCAGCAGTGAAGTGGGGAGCGGAACTGAAGCTTTCTTT. As protein: CASSEVGSGTEAFF.

This clonotype occurred a few times. This chain joins TRBV19 and TRBJ2-1; 11 bases align to TRBD2. The V gene end was trimmed by 10 bases and the J gene end by 7 bases; junction bases not matched to a gene: 15. The germline gives CDR1 LNHDA, CDR2 SQIVND (reference sequence). There are 16 residues in the CDR3. CDR3 DNA: TGTGCCACTTCGGGGGGTAGCGGGAGGGCCGGGAATGAGCAGTTCTTC. Protein sequence: CATSGGSGRAGNEQFF.

This clonotype was detected many times. The chain couples TRBV7-8 to TRBJ1-2; 11 positions match TRBD1. The germline V gene encodes CDR1 SGHVS and CDR2 FQNEAQ. The CDR3 extends over 15 amino acids. With 5 bases clipped from V and 8 bases from J, the junction kept 10 bases outside the gene matches. The CDR3 reads CASSHEDRGRGGYTF. Here the CDR3 DNA reads TGTGCCAGCAGCCACGAGGACAGGGGGCGAGGGGGCTACACCTTC.

This clonotype was detected many times. The J gene is TRBJ2-7, the V gene TRBV28; D might be TRBD1 or TRBD2, each matching 5 bases. The germline V gene encodes CDR1 MDHEN and CDR2 SYDVKM. V lost 2 bases to trimming and J lost 5 bases, with 19 bases between them. The CDR3 sequence is 16 residues long. The CDR3 coding sequence is TGTGCCAGCAGTTTAAGTGTAGGGGACGCTAGAAACGAGCAGTACTTC. It specifies CASSLSVGDARNEQYF.

The rearrangement links TRBV6-1 to TRBJ1-4, with D possibly matching TRBD1 (5 bases). The V gene's germline CDR1 is MNHNS and CDR2 SASEGT. Trimming removed 4 bases from V and 5 bases from J, with 8 bases in between. The CDR3 spans 13 residues. CDR3 residues: CASSGGENEKLFF. The CDR3 coding sequence is TGTGCCAGCAGTGGGGGCGAGAATGAAAAACTGTTTTTT.

The table lists this clonotype with many counts. Germline and junction disagree at one end, which may indicate a read error. The rearrangement joins TRBV10-3 to TRBJ2-1; 11 nucleotides match TRBD1. Germline lookup yields CDR1 ENHRY and CDR2 SYGVKD. This CDR3 region has 16 residues. The CDR3 coding sequence is TGTGCCATCAGCGAGTCGTGGACAGGGGGCTCCAATGAGCAGTTCTTC. Its translation is CAISESWTGGSNEQFF.

This clonotype was counted only a few times. This chain connects TRBV6-2 or TRBV6-3 to TRBJ1-6, with no clear D. The CDR3 has 15 residues. CDR1 is MNHEY and CDR2 is SVGEGT in the germline V gene. With 0 bases removed from V and 9 bases from J, the gap between germline ends came to 12 bases. CDR3 amino acids: CASSYSTRTGSPLHF. The CDR3 nucleotides are TGTGCCAGCAGTTACTCTACGAGGACGGGTTCACCCCTCCACTTT.

This clonotype was picked up many times. J is TRBJ2-3 and V is TRBV7-3, with 9 positions matching TRBD2. V gave up 2 bases and J gave up 3 bases; unmatched junction bases: 3. CDR3 length: 15 residues. Germline CDR1 reads SGHTA; CDR2 reads FQGTGA. CDR3 sequence (DNA): TGTGCCAGCAGCTTAGGCGGGGGGGCAACAGATACGCAGTATTTT. This sequence encodes CASSLGGGATDTQYF.

This chain joins TRBV19 and TRBJ2-5, with D unresolved. This CDR3 spans 14 amino acids. CDR1 and CDR2 from the germline V gene are LNHDA and SQIVND (reference sequence). The V end was cut by 4 bases, the J end by 3 bases, with 12 bases between. DNA of the CDR3: TGTGCCAGTAGTAATGGACCCGCGGAAGAGACCCAGTACTTC. Translated, it gives CASSNGPAEETQYF. Drawing the rest from reference TRBV19 and TRBJ2-5, the complete variable domain is DGGITQSPKYLFRKEGQNVTLSCEQNLNHDAMYWYRQDPGQGLRLIYYSQIVNDFQKGDIAEGYSVSREKKESFPLTVTSAQKNPTAFYLCASSNGPAEETQYFGPGTRLLVL.

The V call is TRBV4-3, the J call TRBJ2-7, with D possibly being TRBD1 or TRBD2 (5 bases each). The CDR3 spans 16 residues. CDR1 and CDR2 (germline): LGHNA, YSLEER. V shed 0 bases and J shed 4 bases, with 16 bases lying between them. The CDR3 region has the DNA TGCGCCAGCAGCCAAGAAAGGGACCGACGAGGGTACGAGCAGTACTTC. Its protein product is CASSQERDRRGYEQYF.

This clonotype was seen ten or more times. The CDR3 nucleotides read TGTGCCAGCAGCCCACCGGGCAGGGACCCCTACGAGCAGTACTTC. Its translation: CASSPPGRDPYEQYF. This chain links TRBV7-8 with TRBJ2-7; either TRBD1 or TRBD2 may fit D (5 bases each). Trimming took off 5 bases at V and 2 bases at J, with 16 bases between the two ends. The CDR3 is made up of 15 amino acids. The germline V gene has CDR1 SGHVS and CDR2 FQNEAQ.

This clonotype was observed a handful of times. The rearrangement links TRBV29-1 to TRBJ2-7; 10 nucleotides agree with TRBD1. CDR1 and CDR2 (germline): SQVTM, ANQGSEA. The J segment lost 0 bases and the V segment lost 0 bases, leaving 5 bases of the junction unmatched. CDR3 size: 16 residues. CDR3 amino acids: CSVEDPGTGDSYEQYF. The CDR3 nucleotides are TGCAGCGTTGAAGATCCCGGGACAGGGGACTCCTACGAGCAGTACTTC.

This clonotype was seen a handful of times. The V call is TRBV24-1, the J call TRBJ2-7, with 10 bases identical to TRBD1. V gave up 4 bases and J gave up 0 bases; unmatched junction bases: 5. CDR1 KGHDR and CDR2 SFDVKD come from the germline V gene. The CDR3 runs to 16 residues. This chain's CDR3 is CATSDSGTGASYEQYF. In nucleotides, the CDR3 is TGTGCCACCAGTGACTCCGGGACAGGGGCCTCCTACGAGCAGTACTTC.

This chain connects TRBV28 to TRBJ1-2; D is unresolved. The CDR3 has 14 amino acids. Germline V gene data show CDR1 as MDHEN and CDR2 as SYDVKM. V shed 7 bases and J shed 8 bases, with 20 bases lying between them. The CDR3 is CASNSGPVGRGYTF. The CDR3 region has the DNA TGTGCCAGCAACTCCGGTCCCGTCGGTAGAGGCTACACCTTC.

This clonotype was observed many times. The V call is TRBV7-2, the J call TRBJ1-1; D is possibly TRBD1 (6 bases). Germline CDR1 is SGHTA and CDR2 is FQGNSA. Deletions cut 7 bases from V and 5 bases from J, with 20 bases between. The CDR3 has 15 amino acids. The CDR3 reads CASIRRGGADTEAFF. Here the CDR3 DNA reads TGTGCCAGCATCCGAAGGGGGGGGGCTGATACTGAAGCTTTCTTT.

This clonotype was observed at least ten times. J is TRBJ1-2 and V is TRBV20-1; no reliable D call. CDR3 length: 14 amino acids. In germline, CDR1 is DFQATT, CDR2 SNEGSKA (reference sequence). V lost 3 bases and J 3 bases, leaving 14 bases between the germline ends. CDR3 region: CSASQPKGDYGYTF. CDR3 DNA: TGCAGTGCTAGTCAGCCTAAGGGAGACTATGGCTACACCTTC.

This chain links TRBV6-2 or TRBV6-3 with TRBJ1-1; D gene ambiguous. Germline CDR1 MNHEY, CDR2 SVGEGT. V was cut by 6 bases and J by 6 bases, with 11 bases left in between. The length of the CDR3 is 12 residues. The CDR3 DNA sequence: TGTGCCAGCAGAAGTTGGGCCCCTGAAGCTTTCTTT. Translation gives CASRSWAPEAFF.

There are many counts of this clonotype. This sequence joins TRBV7-9 and TRBJ1-1; 7 nucleotides match TRBD1. J gave up 0 bases and V 11 bases, and 12 bases lay outside the gene matches. This CDR3 has 15 residues. The germline V gene has CDR1 SEHNR and CDR2 FQNEAQ (reference sequence). In DNA form, the CDR3 reads TGTGCCTTCTCCGGGGAGGGGGCCCTGAACACTGAAGCTTTCTTT. This codes for CAFSGEGALNTEAFF. Full variable domain (missing parts from reference TRBV7-9 and TRBJ1-1): DTGVSQNPRHKITKRGQNVTFRCDPISEHNRLYWYRQTLGQGPEFLTYFQNEAQLEKSRLLSDRFSAERPKGSFSTLEIQRTEQGDSAMYLCAFSGEGALNTEAFFGQGTRLTVV.

This clonotype was seen at least ten times. The V call is TRBV5-1, the J call TRBJ2-7, with D perhaps TRBD1 or TRBD2 (6 bases each). The CDR3 has 13 amino acids. From germline, CDR1 is SGHRS and CDR2 YFSETQ. Trimming stripped 6 bases from V and 3 bases from J, with 13 bases between. CDR3 sequence reads: CASTTGTGYEQYF. The CDR3 DNA reads TGCGCCAGCACTACAGGGACTGGCTACGAGCAGTACTTC.

This clonotype has a count of ten or more. The chain employs TRBV24-1 and TRBJ2-1; D is perhaps TRBD1 or TRBD2 (5 bases each). The CDR3 consists of 16 residues. CDR1 and CDR2 (germline): KGHDR, SFDVKD. Deletions cut 4 bases from V and 8 bases from J, with 20 bases between. The CDR3 DNA follows: TGTGCCACCAGTGACCCAGGGACGGCCACGGGCCATGAGCAGTTCTTC. This codes for CATSDPGTATGHEQFF.

The chain combines TRBV20-1 with TRBJ2-7; no firm D call. CDR1 and CDR2 (germline): DFQATT, SNEGSKA (reference sequence). CDR3 length: 16 amino acids. V was trimmed by 0 bases and J by 2 bases, leaving 17 bases between them. The CDR3, as DNA: TGCAGTGCTAGAGAATTCCCCCAAGCGCTTACCTACGAGCAGTACTTC. It specifies CSAREFPQALTYEQYF.

This clonotype appeared many times. The rearrangement uses TRBV5-1 and TRBJ1-1, with D unclear. Between the trimmed V and J ends, which lost 0 bases and 1 base, there was a span of 10 bases. The CDR3 extends over 15 amino acids. CDR1 is SGHRS and CDR2 is YFSETQ in the germline V gene. The CDR3 loop reads CASSLEPASNTEAFF. The DNA for the CDR3 is TGCGCCAGCAGCTTGGAGCCAGCCTCGAACACTGAAGCTTTCTTT.